A single count supports the clone carrying this T cell receptor (beta chain). The data are from a study of blood T cell repertoires in COVID-19. The CDR3 has 15 residues. Trimming at V came to 0 bases and at J to 2 bases, leaving 1 base not matched to a gene. Germline-derived CDR1 and CDR2 are LNHDA and SQIVND (reference sequence). Sequenced by immunoSEQ multiplex PCR; TCRdb stores in-frame clones only, minus some. The sample has fewer than 200,000 clones, roughly 84% seen once; the top ten hold around a sixth. The rearrangement joins TRBV19 to TRBJ2-1; TRBD1 matches 7 bases. The sequence was obtained from a man aged 55-75 years who had recovered from COVID-19. Sequencing used PBMCs or T cells enriched from blood (not recorded which). CDR3 nucleotide sequence: TGTGCCAGTAGTATAGAAGACAGGGCCTACAATGAGCAGTTCTTC. Translated, it gives CASSIEDRAYNEQFF.